Below, 27 T cell receptor beta chains from the same sample are listed, as sequenced in a study of human T cells and chemical hapten exposure. TCRdb re-called the RACE reads with MiXCR, one entry per CDR3 protein. The sample consists of over 70,000 distinct CDR3 sequences, 9.5% to 13% of them appearing once. The time point is: patch test 2, 6 weeks after DPC sensitization. Treatment given: therapeutic diphenylcyclopropenone sensitization with weekly scalp DPC. The starting material was whole blood, obtained in connection with sensitization to the hapten diphenylcyclopropenone (DPC). These receptor sequences come from a young man with alopecia areata. Some clones in this sample may be carry-over from other donors' samples.

The chain joins TRBV9 to TRBJ1-3, with 11 bases that match TRBD1. Germline CDR1 and CDR2: SGDLS and YYNGEE. The V gene end was trimmed by 4 bases and the J gene end by 2 bases; junction bases not matched to a gene: 5. The CDR3 length is 16 residues. For the CDR3, the DNA is TGTGCCAGCAGCTCCCGGACAGGGGGCACTGGAAACACCATATATTTT. Translating gives CASSSRTGGTGNTIYF.

The chain employs TRBV6-6 and TRBJ1-1; D is unclear. Trimming cost V 6 bases and J 7 bases, with 9 bases left between them. The CDR3 consists of 11 residues. Germline V gene data show CDR1 as MNHNY and CDR2 as SVGAGI (reference sequence). CDR3 amino acids: CASSQFYEAFF. The CDR3 bases are TGTGCCAGCAGCCAATTCTATGAAGCTTTCTTT.

V gene TRBV6-5 combines with J gene TRBJ1-1; a possible D gene is TRBD1 (5 bases). This CDR3 comprises 14 residues. Germline assignment: CDR1 MNHEY and CDR2 SVGAGI. V was trimmed by 5 bases and J by 4 bases, leaving 14 bases between them. The DNA for the CDR3 is TGTGCCAGCAGTCGGGTGGGGGGTACCACTGAAGCTTTCTTT. Protein sequence: CASSRVGGTTEAFF.

This clonotype showed up just a few times. The CDR3 reads CATGTAGHEQFF. Here the CDR3 DNA reads TGTGCCACCGGAACAGCGGGGCATGAGCAGTTCTTC. The chain links TRBV24-1 to TRBJ2-1; TRBD2 aligns across 7 bases. The CDR3 totals 12 residues. V lost 9 bases, J lost 8 bases, and 6 bases stayed unmatched. Looked up from germline, CDR1 is KGHDR and CDR2 is SFDVKD.

This clonotype was counted a few times. The chain carries TRBV7-6 and TRBJ2-5; 10 bases line up with TRBD2. J was trimmed by 1 base and V by 5 bases; bases with no gene match: 7. The CDR3 loop spans 16 amino acids. CDR1 is SGHVS, CDR2 FNYEAQ, per germline. CDR3: CASSPLAGGRQETQYF. For the CDR3, the DNA is TGTGCCAGCAGCCCCTTAGCGGGGGGCCGCCAAGAGACCCAGTACTTC.

The chain is built from TRBV4-2 and TRBJ1-1; maybe TRBD1 (6 bases). The CDR3 consists of 19 residues. The ends were cut back, 6 bases at V and 0 bases at J, with 26 bases in the middle. Germline CDR1 and CDR2: LGHNA and YNFKEQ. CDR3 residues: CASRNLGRGARGVNTEAFF. CDR3 nucleotides: TGTGCCAGCAGAAACCTCGGGAGGGGGGCGCGGGGTGTGAACACTGAAGCTTTCTTT.

V gene TRBV3-1 combines with J gene TRBJ2-1; the D is unclear. Germline values: CDR1 LGHDT, CDR2 YNNKEL (reference sequence). This CDR3 is built from 12 residues. Trimming took 5 bases from V and 8 from J, leaving 10 bases between them. As DNA, the CDR3 is TGTGCCAGCAGCTTCCGTAGGTATGAGCAGTTCTTC. Translated, it gives CASSFRRYEQFF.

This clonotype was counted a few times. Written as DNA, the CDR3 is TGCGCCAGCAGCGCCATAACAGACTATGGCTACACCTTC. It encodes CASSAITDYGYTF. V gene TRBV5-1 combines with J gene TRBJ1-2; D is ambiguous. The germline CDR1 and CDR2 sequences are SGHRS and YFSETQ. Trimming cost V 4 bases and J 3 bases, with 10 bases left between them. The CDR3 has 13 residues.

This clonotype was recorded a few times. The chain has TRBV7-2 and TRBJ2-5; the match to TRBD1 covers 7 bases. V lost 5 bases and J lost 5; bases outside the gene matches: 8. Germline values: CDR1 SGHTA, CDR2 FQGNSA. The CDR3 covers 14 residues. CDR3: CASSPDRLRETQYF. The CDR3 nucleotides read TGTGCCAGCAGCCCGGACAGGCTCAGGGAGACCCAGTACTTC.

This clonotype was recorded once. The V call is TRBV4-2, the J call TRBJ2-3; 7 bases are shared with TRBD1. Germline loops: CDR1 LGHNA, CDR2 YNFKEQ. V lost 3 bases and J lost 2; bases outside the gene matches: 8. The CDR3 is 16 amino acids. The CDR3 DNA reads TGTGCCAGCAGCCATCGCACAGGGGAGTACACAGATACGCAGTATTTT. Protein product: CASSHRTGEYTDTQYF.

This chain links TRBV29-1 with TRBJ2-5, with D perhaps assigned TRBD1 or TRBD2 (5 bases each). Germline CDR1 and CDR2: SQVTM and ANQGSEA. V was trimmed by 7 bases and J by 9 bases, leaving 15 bases between them. The length of the CDR3 is 11 residues. This chain's CDR3 is CSGDATGAQYF. CDR3 sequence (DNA): TGCAGCGGGGACGCAACTGGGGCCCAGTACTTC.

This clonotype was counted only a few times. The rearrangement uses TRBV5-1 and TRBJ2-5; 7 bases line up with TRBD1. The J segment lost 3 bases and the V segment lost 5 bases, leaving 7 bases of the junction unmatched. CDR3 length: 14 residues. Germline values: CDR1 SGHRS, CDR2 YFSETQ. The CDR3 coding sequence is TGCGCCAGCAGACCCGGGACAGTGGAAGAGACCCAGTACTTC. This gives the protein CASRPGTVEETQYF.

The sample holds many counts of this clonotype. The chain has TRBV7-2 and TRBJ1-6, with D hard to call. This CDR3 region has 14 residues. Trimming took off 7 bases at V and 0 bases at J, with 7 bases between the two ends. Germline values: CDR1 SGHTA, CDR2 FQGNSA. CDR3 DNA sequence: TGTGCCAGCACCGCCGGCTCCTATAATTCACCCCTCCACTTT. This sequence encodes CASTAGSYNSPLHF.

This clonotype was found many times. The rearrangement links TRBV3-1 to TRBJ1-2; possibly TRBD1 for D (5 bases). The CDR3 covers 14 residues. The V end lost 5 bases, the J end lost 7 bases, and 17 bases lay between the germline ends. Germline V gene lookup returns CDR1 LGHDT and CDR2 YNNKEL (reference sequence). DNA of the CDR3: TGTGCCAGCAGCTTCGGGACCGCGCTGAGTGGCTACACCTTC. Translating gives CASSFGTALSGYTF.

The CDR3 loop is CSASTTNTEAFF. The CDR3 region has the DNA TGCAGTGCTAGTACGACGAACACTGAAGCTTTCTTT. The V and J genes are TRBV20-1 and TRBJ1-1; no firm D call. The CDR3 is made up of 12 amino acids. V was trimmed by 3 bases and J by 1 base, leaving 6 bases between them. The germline V gene encodes CDR1 DFQATT and CDR2 SNEGSKA (reference sequence).

This clonotype was seen a handful of times. Compared with germline, one end of the junction differs, possibly owing to a read error. The chain recombines TRBV4-2 with TRBJ2-2; the D gene is possibly TRBD2 (5 bases). This CDR3 region has 16 residues. The germline V gene has CDR1 LGHNA and CDR2 YNFKEQ. The CDR3 DNA reads as TGTGCCAGCAGACAAGAAGGAGGATTGAACACCGGGGAGCTGTTTTTT. Translating gives CASRQEGGLNTGELFF.

There are a few counts of this clonotype. CDR3 residues: CASSVWTGKNEQFF. The CDR3 nucleotides read TGTGCCAGCAGCGTATGGACAGGGAAAAATGAGCAGTTCTTC. This rearrangement joins TRBV9 to TRBJ2-1; 8 bases fit TRBD1. The V segment lost 1 base and the J segment 7 bases; nucleotides outside the gene matches: 4. This CDR3 region has 14 residues. The V gene's germline CDR1 is SGDLS and CDR2 YYNGEE.

At least ten counts were recorded for this clonotype. The chain has TRBV4-3 and TRBJ1-2; 9 nucleotides match TRBD1. Germline V lookup: CDR1 LGHNA, CDR2 YSLEER. This CDR3 is 15 amino acids long. V lost 4 bases to trimming and J lost 4 bases; unmatched junction nucleotides: 7. CDR3 DNA sequence: TGCGCCAGCAGCCCGGGGGACAGGGCGTTCTATGGCTACACCTTC. It yields the protein CASSPGDRAFYGYTF.

The chain has TRBV24-1 and TRBJ2-7, with D perhaps TRBD2 (5 bases). The CDR3 runs 13 residues. In germline, CDR1 is KGHDR, CDR2 SFDVKD. V lost 7 bases and J lost 1, with 10 bases in between. CDR3 loop: CATSRGQSYEQYF. The CDR3 DNA is TGTGCCACCAGCCGAGGGCAGTCCTACGAGCAGTACTTC.

This clonotype has at least ten counts. The rearrangement links TRBV7-9 to TRBJ2-1; D might be TRBD1 (6 bases). Trimming cost V 4 bases and J 2 bases, with 12 bases left between them. Germline values: CDR1 SEHNR, CDR2 FQNEAQ (reference sequence). There are 15 residues in the CDR3. The CDR3 DNA sequence: TGTGCCAGCAGCTCCCCGGGACACCCCTACAATGAGCAGTTCTTC. This codes for CASSSPGHPYNEQFF.

The V gene is TRBV6-2 or TRBV6-3, the J gene TRBJ2-7; no clear D. V lost 0 bases to trimming and J lost 5 bases, with 14 bases between them. The CDR3 loop spans 15 amino acids. CDR1 MNHEY and CDR2 SVGEGT come from the germline V gene. The CDR3 is CASSYSVFGSHEQYV. The CDR3 bases are TGTGCCAGCAGTTACTCCGTATTTGGGTCCCACGAGCAGTACGTC.

This clonotype has more than one count but fewer than ten. The genes are TRBV4-3 and TRBJ1-4; D ambiguous. The CDR3 length is 14 residues. V was pared by 1 base and J by 10 bases, with 13 bases between. Looked up from germline, CDR1 is LGHNA and CDR2 is YSLEER. CDR3: CASSQVAFDGKLFF. CDR3 nucleotide sequence: TGCGCCAGCAGCCAAGTTGCCTTCGACGGAAAACTGTTTTTT.

This clonotype was recorded many times. This chain connects TRBV4-3 to TRBJ1-3, with TRBD1 as a possible D gene (5 bases). The CDR3 has 15 residues. From germline, CDR1 is LGHNA and CDR2 YSLEER. Trimming left V 0 bases short and J 1 base short, with 7 bases between. The CDR3 DNA sequence: TGCGCCAGCAGCCAAGATGGGGGTTCTGGAAACACCATATATTTT. Translated, it gives CASSQDGGSGNTIYF.

This sequence joins TRBV19 and TRBJ1-1; 7 bases match TRBD1. The ends lost 6 bases at V and 3 bases at J; junction bases unmatched: 7. Germline V gene sequence: CDR1 LNHDA, CDR2 SQIVND (reference sequence). CDR3 length: 14 amino acids. CDR3 residues: CASSVGQAYTEAFF. CDR3 sequence (DNA): TGTGCCAGTAGCGTCGGACAGGCATACACTGAAGCTTTCTTT.

This clonotype has more than one count but fewer than ten. The genes are TRBV6-6 and TRBJ1-6, with 8 nucleotides matching TRBD1. Trimming removed 2 bases from V and 8 bases from J; junction bases left unmatched: 8. CDR1 MNHNY and CDR2 SVGAGI come from the germline V gene (reference sequence). This CDR3 is 16 amino acids long. This CDR3 reads CASSYIGQGRDSPLHF. DNA for the CDR3: TGTGCCAGCAGTTACATTGGACAGGGAAGAGATTCACCCCTCCACTTT.

This clonotype occurred a few times. The chain has TRBV6-5 and TRBJ2-5; TRBD2 matches at 11 bases. The CDR3 consists of 16 residues. With V trimmed by 6 bases and J by 0 bases, 6 bases remained unmatched. Germline V CDR1 and CDR2: MNHEY, SVGAGI. The CDR3 nucleotides are TGTGCCAGCAGACCTCGACTAGCGGGGTACCAAGAGACCCAGTACTTC. The encoded protein is CASRPRLAGYQETQYF.

This clonotype has more than one count but fewer than ten. J is TRBJ2-3 and V is TRBV20-1; 9 bases map to TRBD2. The V gene's germline CDR1 is DFQATT and CDR2 SNEGSKA (reference sequence). Unmatched junction bases numbered 5, after V lost 0 bases and J lost 1 base. The CDR3 is 16 amino acids. The CDR3 protein is CSARDRQRGGTDTQYF. CDR3 sequence (DNA): TGCAGTGCTAGAGATCGTCAGCGGGGGGGCACAGATACGCAGTATTTT.